Below, 17 T cell receptor beta chains from the same sample are listed, as sequenced in a study of T cells in Graves' hyperthyroidism and ophthalmopathy. Amplified TCR beta CDR3 regions derived from RNA transcripts. The HTBI primer set served for first-round RT-PCR of the TCR CDR3. TCRdb fed the multiplex PCR reads into MiXCR, producing one record per CDR3 protein. The sample includes approximately 420,000 distinct CDR3 sequences, roughly 13% of them seen just once. Sequencing used blood. The receptors were sampled from a woman under 30 with Graves' hyperthyroidism.

This clonotype was recorded a few times. V is TRBV3-1 and J is TRBJ2-7; 10 bases align to TRBD2. The CDR3 consists of 16 residues. V trimming: 4 bases; J trimming: 0 bases; junction bases outside the gene matches: 6. CDR1 and CDR2 (germline): LGHDT, YNNKEL (reference sequence). The CDR3 loop reads CASSPRTSGASYEQYF. The DNA of the CDR3 is TGTGCCAGCAGCCCGCGGACTAGCGGAGCCTCCTACGAGCAGTACTTC.

This clonotype was detected many times. J is TRBJ2-7 and V is TRBV15; either TRBD1 or TRBD2 may supply D (5 bases each). The CDR3 totals 15 residues. From germline, CDR1 is LNHNV and CDR2 YYDKDF (reference sequence). Trimming pared 0 bases from V and 2 bases from J, leaving 11 bases between. Here the CDR3 reads CATSRERDAAYEQYF. In DNA form, the CDR3 reads TGTGCCACCAGCAGAGAACGGGACGCCGCCTACGAGCAGTACTTC.

The table lists this clonotype with a few counts. The chain uses TRBV6-6 and TRBJ2-1; TRBD2 matches at 7 bases. Trimming at V came to 2 bases and at J to 5 bases, leaving 9 bases not matched to a gene. The germline V gene has CDR1 MNHNY and CDR2 SVGAGI (reference sequence). There are 16 residues in the CDR3. The CDR3 coding sequence is TGTGCCAGCAGTTACAGAGGCGGGAGCGGTGACAATGAGCAGTTCTTC. Protein sequence: CASSYRGGSGDNEQFF.

This clonotype was seen ten or more times. The chain carries TRBV20-1 and TRBJ2-7; D perhaps matches TRBD1 (7 bases). Germline V gene lookup returns CDR1 DFQATT and CDR2 SNEGSKA (reference sequence). The CDR3 covers 14 residues. CDR3: CSVGGTAISYEQYF. DNA of the CDR3: TGCTCAGTCGGCGGGACAGCAATTTCCTACGAGCAGTACTTC.

There are a few counts of this clonotype. The V gene is TRBV20-1, the J gene TRBJ2-2; the D is unclear. CDR1 is DFQATT and CDR2 is SNEGSKA in the germline V gene (reference sequence). V gave up 2 bases and J gave up 4 bases, with 5 bases separating them. The CDR3 loop spans 12 amino acids. The CDR3 is CSARLTTGELFF. The CDR3 nucleotides read TGCAGTGCTAGACTCACCACCGGGGAGCTGTTTTTT.

This clonotype was counted ten times or more. This chain connects TRBV20-1 to TRBJ1-1; 8 nucleotides agree with TRBD1. CDR1 is DFQATT and CDR2 is SNEGSKA in the germline V gene (reference sequence). V shed 0 bases, J shed 0 bases, and the junction held 12 bases outside the gene matches. The CDR3 has 18 amino acids. CDR3 protein: CSARDKKGRGRVNTEAFF. The CDR3 DNA follows: TGCAGTGCTAGAGATAAAAAGGGCAGGGGGCGCGTGAACACTGAAGCTTTCTTT.

The chain combines TRBV10-3 with TRBJ1-1; D not resolved. CDR1 is ENHRY, CDR2 SYGVKD, per germline. CDR3 size: 14 residues. V was trimmed by 6 bases and J by 0 bases, leaving 11 bases between them. The CDR3 DNA sequence: TGTGCCATCAGGACCTCCATGATGAACACTGAAGCTTTCTTT. This encodes CAIRTSMMNTEAFF.

This clonotype appeared a single time. The rearrangement joins TRBV20-1 to TRBJ1-2, with TRBD1 as a possible D gene (5 bases). The germline V and J ends were trimmed by 0 bases and 0 bases, with 14 bases remaining between them. The CDR3 spans 16 residues. The germline V gene encodes CDR1 DFQATT and CDR2 SNEGSKA (reference sequence). The CDR3 nucleotides read TGCAGTGCTAGAGAGGGGGAGCCAGGTACTAACTATGGCTACACCTTC. It translates to CSAREGEPGTNYGYTF.

The chain has TRBV29-1 and TRBJ2-2; no clear D gene. V was clipped by 5 bases and J by 7 bases, with 5 bases between them. Germline CDR1 SQVTM, CDR2 ANQGSEA. This CDR3 region has 10 residues. CDR3 sequence: CSVYLGELFF. In DNA form, the CDR3 reads TGCAGCGTTTATCTCGGGGAGCTGTTTTTT.

This clonotype occurred many times. The CDR3 spells CASSFSQSTDTQYF. In DNA form, the CDR3 reads TGCGCCAGCAGCTTTAGTCAGAGCACAGATACGCAGTATTTT. The chain recombines TRBV5-1 with TRBJ2-3; D is unclear. Germline loops: CDR1 SGHRS, CDR2 YFSETQ. The CDR3 has 14 residues. V shed 2 bases and J shed 0 bases, with 7 bases lying between them.

In its sample, this clonotype was seen many times. This chain links TRBV29-1 with TRBJ2-3, with D hard to call. Trimming removed 2 bases from V and 4 bases from J, with 7 bases in between. Germline V gives CDR1 SQVTM, CDR2 ANQGSEA. This CDR3 comprises 12 residues. The CDR3 nucleotides read TGCAGCGTTGAACTACACCCAGATACGCAGTATTTT. Amino acids: CSVELHPDTQYF.

The sample holds many counts of this clonotype. This sequence joins TRBV6-1 and TRBJ2-2, with TRBD2 matching 7 bases. Germline V lookup: CDR1 MNHNS, CDR2 SASEGT. The CDR3 is 15 residues long. V lost 5 bases, J lost 6 bases, and 9 bases stayed unmatched. The CDR3 loop is CASSSLGGRPGELFF. The CDR3 nucleotides read TGTGCCAGCAGTTCGCTGGGAGGGCGCCCCGGGGAGCTGTTTTTT.

This clonotype was recorded a few times. CDR3 sequence: CASRQGLQETQYF. DNA for the CDR3: TGCGCCAGCAGACAGGGGTTACAAGAGACCCAGTACTTC. The chain joins TRBV5-1 to TRBJ2-5; 7 bases line up with TRBD1. The CDR3 totals 13 residues. The V gene's germline CDR1 is SGHRS and CDR2 YFSETQ. V lost 5 bases to trimming and J lost 2 bases; unmatched junction nucleotides: 3.

Only a few counts were recorded for this clonotype. The chain couples TRBV28 to TRBJ2-1; a weak D match, TRBD2 (5 bases). Germline V lookup: CDR1 MDHEN, CDR2 SYDVKM. The V and J ends lost 6 bases and 1 base respectively, with 10 bases between them. The CDR3 length is 14 residues. CDR3 residues: CASSIQRSYNEQFF. The DNA of the CDR3 is TGTGCCAGCAGCATTCAGCGGTCCTACAATGAGCAGTTCTTC.

Many counts were recorded for this clonotype. The chain has TRBV2 and TRBJ2-3; D is undetermined. The CDR3 contains 14 residues. V was clipped by 8 bases and J by 2 bases, with 14 bases between them. Germline V gene data show CDR1 as SNHLY and CDR2 as FYNNEI. This CDR3 is CASQGGILTDTQYF. In DNA, the CDR3 is TGTGCCAGCCAAGGTGGGATCCTCACAGATACGCAGTATTTT.

Remarks on this clonotype: A much larger clonotype is one base distant, so this may be a read error. The V call is TRBV9, the J call TRBJ2-5; D ambiguous. The germline V gene encodes CDR1 SGDLS and CDR2 YYNGEE. The CDR3 consists of 15 residues. The CDR3 protein is CASSVGQSEQETQCF. For the CDR3, the DNA is TGTGCCAGCAGCGTAGGGCAGTCAGAACAAGAGACCCAGTGCTTC.

The sample holds many counts of this clonotype. The chain couples TRBV12-3 or TRBV12-4 to TRBJ2-1; 9 nucleotides match TRBD2. Trimming at V came to 5 bases and at J to 5 bases, leaving 7 bases not matched to a gene. This CDR3 has 15 amino acids. The CDR3 reads CASSTSGRPHNEQFF. The CDR3 DNA sequence: TGTGCCAGCAGTACCAGCGGGAGGCCGCACAATGAGCAGTTCTTC.